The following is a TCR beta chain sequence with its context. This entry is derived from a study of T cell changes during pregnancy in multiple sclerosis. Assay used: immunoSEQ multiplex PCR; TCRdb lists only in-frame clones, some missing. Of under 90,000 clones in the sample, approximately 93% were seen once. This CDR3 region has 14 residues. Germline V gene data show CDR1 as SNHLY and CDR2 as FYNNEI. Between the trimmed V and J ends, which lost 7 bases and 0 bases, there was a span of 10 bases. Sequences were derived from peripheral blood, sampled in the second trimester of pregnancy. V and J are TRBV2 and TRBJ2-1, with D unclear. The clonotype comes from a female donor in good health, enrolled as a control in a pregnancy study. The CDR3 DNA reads TGTGCCAGCATGAGCAGCGCCTCCTACAATGAGCAGTTCTTC. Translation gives CASMSSASYNEQFF.